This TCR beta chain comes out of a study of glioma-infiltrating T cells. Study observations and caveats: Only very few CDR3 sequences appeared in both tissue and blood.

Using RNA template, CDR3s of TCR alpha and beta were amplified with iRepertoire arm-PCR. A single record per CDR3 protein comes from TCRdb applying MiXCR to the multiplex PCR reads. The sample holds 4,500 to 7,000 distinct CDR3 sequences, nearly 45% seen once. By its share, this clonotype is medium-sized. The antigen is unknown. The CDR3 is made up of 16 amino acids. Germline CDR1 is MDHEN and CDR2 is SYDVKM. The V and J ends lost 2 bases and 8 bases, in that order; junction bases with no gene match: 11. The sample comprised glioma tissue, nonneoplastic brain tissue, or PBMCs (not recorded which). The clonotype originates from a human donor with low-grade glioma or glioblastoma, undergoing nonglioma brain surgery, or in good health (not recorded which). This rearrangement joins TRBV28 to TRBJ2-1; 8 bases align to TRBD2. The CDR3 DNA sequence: TGTGCCAGCAGTTTAATGGGACGGGAGGGCCCCGATGAGCAGTTCTTC. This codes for CASSLMGREGPDEQFF.